This TCR beta chain was recorded in a study of blood T cell repertoires in COVID-19. The CDR3 is 14 amino acids. The ends lost 7 bases at V and 5 bases at J; junction bases unmatched: 8. Germline V gives CDR1 LNHDA, CDR2 SQIVND (reference sequence). Some clones are missing from TCRdb's copy, which holds only in-frame ones; the method was immunoSEQ multiplex PCR. Of under 250,000 clones listed, approximately 83% are singletons. The origin of this receptor is a woman in her 40s with active or convalescent COVID-19. The specimen was peripheral blood. J is TRBJ1-1 and V is TRBV19; 9 bases align to TRBD1. CDR3 region: CASTPRTGVTEAFF. The CDR3 bases are TGTGCCAGTACCCCGAGGACAGGGGTGACTGAAGCTTTCTTT.